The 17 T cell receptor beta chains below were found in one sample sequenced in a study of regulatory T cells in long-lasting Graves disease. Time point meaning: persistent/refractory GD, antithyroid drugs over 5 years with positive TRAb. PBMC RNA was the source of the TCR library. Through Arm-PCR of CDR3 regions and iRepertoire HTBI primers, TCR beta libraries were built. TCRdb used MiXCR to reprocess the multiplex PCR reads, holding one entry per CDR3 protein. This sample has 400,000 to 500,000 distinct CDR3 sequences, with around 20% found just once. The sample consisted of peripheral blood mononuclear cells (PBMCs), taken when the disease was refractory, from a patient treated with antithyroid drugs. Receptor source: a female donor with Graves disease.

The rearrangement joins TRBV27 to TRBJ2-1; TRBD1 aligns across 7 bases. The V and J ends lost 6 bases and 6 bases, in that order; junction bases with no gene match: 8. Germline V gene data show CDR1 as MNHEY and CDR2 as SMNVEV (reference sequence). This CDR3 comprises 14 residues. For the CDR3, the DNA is TGTGCCAGCAGCCCCGGGACAGAGGGCAATGAGCAGTTCTTC. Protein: CASSPGTEGNEQFF.

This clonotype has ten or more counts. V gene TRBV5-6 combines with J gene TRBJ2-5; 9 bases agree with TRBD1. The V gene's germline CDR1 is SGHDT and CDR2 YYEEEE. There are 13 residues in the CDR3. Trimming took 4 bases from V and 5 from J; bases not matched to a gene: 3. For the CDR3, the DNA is TGTGCCAGCAGCAAGGACAGGGGCGAGACCCAGTACTTC. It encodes CASSKDRGETQYF.

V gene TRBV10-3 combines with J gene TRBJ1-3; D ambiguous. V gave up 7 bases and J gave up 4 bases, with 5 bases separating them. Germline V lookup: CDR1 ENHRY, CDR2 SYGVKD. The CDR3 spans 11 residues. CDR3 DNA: TGTGCCATCAAAGCGGGAAACACCATATATTTT. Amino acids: CAIKAGNTIYF.

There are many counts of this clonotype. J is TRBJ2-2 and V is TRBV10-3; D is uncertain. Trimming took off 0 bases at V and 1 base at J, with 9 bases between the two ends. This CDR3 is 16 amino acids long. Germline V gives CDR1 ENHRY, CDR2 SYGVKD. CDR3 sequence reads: CAISESLARNTGELFF. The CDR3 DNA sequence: TGTGCCATCAGTGAGTCATTAGCTCGGAACACCGGGGAGCTGTTTTTT.

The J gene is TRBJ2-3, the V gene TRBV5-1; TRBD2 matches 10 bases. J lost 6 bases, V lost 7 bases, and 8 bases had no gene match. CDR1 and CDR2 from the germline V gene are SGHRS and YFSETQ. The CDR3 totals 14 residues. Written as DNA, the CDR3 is TGCGCCAGCGGATCTAGCGGGAGAGTGGATACGCAGTATTTT. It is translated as CASGSSGRVDTQYF.

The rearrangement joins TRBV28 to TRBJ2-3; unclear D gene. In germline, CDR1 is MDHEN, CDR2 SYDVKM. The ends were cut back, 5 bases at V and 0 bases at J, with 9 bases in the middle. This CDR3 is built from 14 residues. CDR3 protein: CASSRYQSTDTQYF. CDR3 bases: TGTGCCAGCAGTCGCTATCAGAGCACAGATACGCAGTATTTT.

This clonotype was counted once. CDR3: CSAREPGRANSPLHF. The CDR3 DNA follows: TGCAGTGCTAGAGAGCCGGGACGGGCTAATTCACCCCTCCACTTT. This sequence joins TRBV20-1 and TRBJ1-6; possibly TRBD1 for D (5 bases). Germline V gene lookup returns CDR1 DFQATT and CDR2 SNEGSKA (reference sequence). This CDR3 is 15 amino acids long. V lost 0 bases, J lost 6 bases, and 12 bases lay in between.

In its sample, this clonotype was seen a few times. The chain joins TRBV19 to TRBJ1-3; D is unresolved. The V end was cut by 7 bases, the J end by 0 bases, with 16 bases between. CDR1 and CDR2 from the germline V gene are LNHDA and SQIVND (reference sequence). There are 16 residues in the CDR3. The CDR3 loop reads CASKRSGPNSGNTIYF. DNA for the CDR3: TGTGCCAGTAAGAGGAGTGGCCCGAACTCTGGAAACACCATATATTTT.

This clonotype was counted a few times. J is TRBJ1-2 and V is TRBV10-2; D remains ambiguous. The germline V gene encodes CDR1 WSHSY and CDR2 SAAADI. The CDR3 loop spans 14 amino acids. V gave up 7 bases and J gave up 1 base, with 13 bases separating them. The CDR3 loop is CASTRAEGNYGYTF. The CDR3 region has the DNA TGCGCCAGCACCCGGGCCGAGGGTAACTATGGCTACACCTTC.

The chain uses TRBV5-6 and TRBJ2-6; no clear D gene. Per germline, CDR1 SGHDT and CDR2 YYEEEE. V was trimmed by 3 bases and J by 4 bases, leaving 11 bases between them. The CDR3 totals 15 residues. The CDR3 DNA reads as TGTGCCAGCAGCTATATGTCATCCGGGGCCAACGTCCTGACTTTC. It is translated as CASSYMSSGANVLTF.

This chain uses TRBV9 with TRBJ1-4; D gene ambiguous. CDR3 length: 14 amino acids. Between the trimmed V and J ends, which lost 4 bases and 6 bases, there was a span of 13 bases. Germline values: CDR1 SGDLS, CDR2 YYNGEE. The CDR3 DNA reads TGTGCCAGCAGCCCCCATCGGCGGGATGAAAAACTGTTTTTT. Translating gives CASSPHRRDEKLFF.

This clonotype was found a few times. CDR3 DNA sequence: TGTGCCAGCAGCTCGGACAGTCTCTCCTACGAGCAGTACTTC. This gives the protein CASSSDSLSYEQYF. The V call is TRBV7-3, the J call TRBJ2-5, with D possibly TRBD1 on 6 matching bases. The DNA end favors TRBJ2-7, so the J call may be wrong. The length of the CDR3 is 14 residues. In germline, CDR1 is SGHTA, CDR2 FQGTGA.

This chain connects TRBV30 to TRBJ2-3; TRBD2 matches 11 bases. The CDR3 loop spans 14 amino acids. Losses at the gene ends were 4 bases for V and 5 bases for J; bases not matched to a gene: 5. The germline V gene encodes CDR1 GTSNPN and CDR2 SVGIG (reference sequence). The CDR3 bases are TGTGCCTGGAACCTAGCGGGAGGTGGAGATACGCAGTATTTT. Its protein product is CAWNLAGGGDTQYF.

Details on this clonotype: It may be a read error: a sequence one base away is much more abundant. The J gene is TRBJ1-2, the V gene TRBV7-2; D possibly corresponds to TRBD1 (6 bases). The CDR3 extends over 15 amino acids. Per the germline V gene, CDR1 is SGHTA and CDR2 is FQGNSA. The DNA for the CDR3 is TGTGCCAGCAGCCGTACCGGGACAACCAACTATAGCTACACCTTC. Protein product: CASSRTGTTNYSYTF.

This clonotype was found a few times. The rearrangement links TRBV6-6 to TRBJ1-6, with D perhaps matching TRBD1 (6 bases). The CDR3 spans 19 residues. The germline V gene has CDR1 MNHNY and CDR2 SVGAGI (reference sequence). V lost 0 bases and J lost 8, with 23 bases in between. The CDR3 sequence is CASSYSRGGFYLTDSPLHF. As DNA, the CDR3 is TGTGCCAGCAGTTACTCGAGGGGGGGGTTTTATCTAACTGATTCACCCCTCCACTTT.

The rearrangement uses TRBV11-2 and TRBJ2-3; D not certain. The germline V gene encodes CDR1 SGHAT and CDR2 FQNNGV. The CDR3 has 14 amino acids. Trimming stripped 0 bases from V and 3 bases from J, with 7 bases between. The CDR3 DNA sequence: TGTGCCAGCAGCTTAGAGGGCACAACAGATACGCAGTATTTT. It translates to CASSLEGTTDTQYF.

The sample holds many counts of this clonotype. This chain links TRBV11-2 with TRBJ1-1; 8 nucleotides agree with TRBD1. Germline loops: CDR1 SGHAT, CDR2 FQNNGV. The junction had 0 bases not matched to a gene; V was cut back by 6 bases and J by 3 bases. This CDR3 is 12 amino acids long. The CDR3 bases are TGTGCCAGCAGGGGACAGGACACTGAAGCTTTCTTT. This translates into CASRGQDTEAFF.